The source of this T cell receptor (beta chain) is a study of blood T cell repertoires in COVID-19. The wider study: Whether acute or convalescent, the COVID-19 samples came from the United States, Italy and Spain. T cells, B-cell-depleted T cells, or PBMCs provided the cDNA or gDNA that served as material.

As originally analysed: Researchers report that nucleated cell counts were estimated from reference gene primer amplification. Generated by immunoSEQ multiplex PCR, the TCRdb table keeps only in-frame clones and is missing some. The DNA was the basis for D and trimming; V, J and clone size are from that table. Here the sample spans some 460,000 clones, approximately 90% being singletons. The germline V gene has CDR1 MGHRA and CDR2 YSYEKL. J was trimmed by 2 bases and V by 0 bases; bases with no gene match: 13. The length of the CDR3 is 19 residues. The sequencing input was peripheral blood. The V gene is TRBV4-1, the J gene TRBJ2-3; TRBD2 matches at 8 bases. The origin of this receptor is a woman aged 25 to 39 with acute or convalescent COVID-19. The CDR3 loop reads CASSQDYRIGGANTDTQYF. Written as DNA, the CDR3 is TGCGCCAGCAGCCAAGACTACAGGATCGGGGGGGCAAACACAGATACGCAGTATTTT.